This entry describes one T cell receptor beta chain. The length of the CDR3 is 11 residues. Germline V gene lookup returns CDR1 SGHAT and CDR2 FQNNGV. The V and J ends lost 6 bases and 2 bases respectively, with 1 base between them. Assay: immunoSEQ multiplex PCR; the TCRdb copy retains only in-frame clones and omits some. Among approximately 79,000 clones listed, 83% were seen once. This sample stems from a study of T cell responses to AZD1222 COVID-19 vaccine. The receptor's source is an adult who received the AZD1222 COVID-19 vaccine. The V and J genes are TRBV11-2 and TRBJ2-2; no reliable D call. The sample here was peripheral blood, taken 28 days after the second AZD1222 dose. DNA for the CDR3: TGTGCCAGCAGTAACACCGGGGAGCTGTTTTTT. Translated: CASSNTGELFF.